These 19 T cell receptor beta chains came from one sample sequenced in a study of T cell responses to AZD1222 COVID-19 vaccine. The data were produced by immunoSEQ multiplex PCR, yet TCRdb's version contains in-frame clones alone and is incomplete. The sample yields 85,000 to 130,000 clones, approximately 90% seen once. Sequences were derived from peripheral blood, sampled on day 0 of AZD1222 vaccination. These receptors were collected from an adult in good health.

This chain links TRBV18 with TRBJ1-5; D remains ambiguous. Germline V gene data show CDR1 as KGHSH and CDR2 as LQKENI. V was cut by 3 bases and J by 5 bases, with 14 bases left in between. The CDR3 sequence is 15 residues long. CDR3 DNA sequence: TGTGCCAGCTCACCGGGAGGCACCGTCGATCAGCCCCAGCATTTT. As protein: CASSPGGTVDQPQHF. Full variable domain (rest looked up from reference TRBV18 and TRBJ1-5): NAGVMQNPRHLVRRRGQEARLRCSPMKGHSHVYWYRQLPEEGLKFMVYLQKENIIDESGMPKERFSAEFPKEGPSILRIQQVVRGDSAAYFCASSPGGTVDQPQHFGDGTRLSIL.

Here the CDR3 reads CASSWPVVGGPSSTQYF. The CDR3 DNA sequence: TGCGCCAGCAGCTGGCCCGTAGTGGGGGGCCCTTCAAGTACGCAGTATTTT. The chain employs TRBV5-1 and TRBJ2-3; possibly TRBD1 or TRBD2 for D (6 bases each). The CDR3 sequence is 17 residues long. Germline V gives CDR1 SGHRS, CDR2 YFSETQ. V was trimmed by 3 bases and J by 8 bases, leaving 25 bases between them.

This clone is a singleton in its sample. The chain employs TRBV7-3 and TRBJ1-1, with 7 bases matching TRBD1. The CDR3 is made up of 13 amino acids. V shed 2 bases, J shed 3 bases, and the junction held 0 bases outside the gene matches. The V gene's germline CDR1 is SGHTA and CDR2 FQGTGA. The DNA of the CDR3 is TGTGCCAGCAGCTTAGACAGGGACACTGAAGCTTTCTTT. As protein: CASSLDRDTEAFF.

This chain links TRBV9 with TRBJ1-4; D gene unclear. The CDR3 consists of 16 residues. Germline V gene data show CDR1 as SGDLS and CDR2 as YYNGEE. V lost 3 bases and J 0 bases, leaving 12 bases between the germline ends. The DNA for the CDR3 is TGTGCCAGCAGCGACGACCATCTTGCAACTAATGAAAAACTGTTTTTT. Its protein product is CASSDDHLATNEKLFF.

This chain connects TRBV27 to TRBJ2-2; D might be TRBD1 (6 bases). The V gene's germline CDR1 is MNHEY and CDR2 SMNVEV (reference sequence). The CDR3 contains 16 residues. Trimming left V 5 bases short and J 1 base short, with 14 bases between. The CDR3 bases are TGTGCCAGCAGTCCAATCGGGACACTGAACACCGGGGAGCTGTTTTTT. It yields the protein CASSPIGTLNTGELFF.

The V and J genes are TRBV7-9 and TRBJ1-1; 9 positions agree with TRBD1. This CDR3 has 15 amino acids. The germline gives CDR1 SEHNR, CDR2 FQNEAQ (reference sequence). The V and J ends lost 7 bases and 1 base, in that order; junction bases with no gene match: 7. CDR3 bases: TGTGCCAGCACCAGGGACAGGGCGGGGAACACTGAAGCTTTCTTT. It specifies CASTRDRAGNTEAFF.

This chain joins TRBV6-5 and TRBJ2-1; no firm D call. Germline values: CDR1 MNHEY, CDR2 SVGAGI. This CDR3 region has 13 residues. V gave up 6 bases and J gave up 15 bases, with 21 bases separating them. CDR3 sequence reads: CASSSPLTIKTFF. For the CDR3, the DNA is TGTGCCAGCAGCTCTCCACTGACCATTAAGACGTTCTTC.

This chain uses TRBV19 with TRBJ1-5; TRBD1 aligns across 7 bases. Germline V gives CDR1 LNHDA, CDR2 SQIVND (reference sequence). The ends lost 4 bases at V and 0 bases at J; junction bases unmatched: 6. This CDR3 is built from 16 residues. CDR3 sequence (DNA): TGTGCCAGTAGTAACCTGAGACAGGGTAGCAATCAGCCCCAGCATTTT. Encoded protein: CASSNLRQGSNQPQHF.

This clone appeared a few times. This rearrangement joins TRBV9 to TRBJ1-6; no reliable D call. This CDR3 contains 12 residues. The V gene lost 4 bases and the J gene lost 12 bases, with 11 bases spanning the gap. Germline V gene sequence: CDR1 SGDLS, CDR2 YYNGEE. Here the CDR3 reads CASSPPGEPLHF. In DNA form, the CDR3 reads TGTGCCAGCAGCCCCCCGGGTGAACCCCTCCACTTT.

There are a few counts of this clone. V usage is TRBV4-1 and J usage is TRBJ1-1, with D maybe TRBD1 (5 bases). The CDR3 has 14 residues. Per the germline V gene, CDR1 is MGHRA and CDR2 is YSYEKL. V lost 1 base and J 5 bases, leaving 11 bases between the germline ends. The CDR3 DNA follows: TGCGCCAGCAGCCAAGGACAGAGCTATACTGAAGCTTTCTTT. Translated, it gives CASSQGQSYTEAFF.

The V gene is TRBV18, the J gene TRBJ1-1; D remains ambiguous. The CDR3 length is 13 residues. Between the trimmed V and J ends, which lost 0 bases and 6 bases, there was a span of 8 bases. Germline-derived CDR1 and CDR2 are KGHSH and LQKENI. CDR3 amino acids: CASSPPSVAEAFF. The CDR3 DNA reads TGTGCCAGCTCACCACCTAGCGTCGCTGAAGCTTTCTTT.

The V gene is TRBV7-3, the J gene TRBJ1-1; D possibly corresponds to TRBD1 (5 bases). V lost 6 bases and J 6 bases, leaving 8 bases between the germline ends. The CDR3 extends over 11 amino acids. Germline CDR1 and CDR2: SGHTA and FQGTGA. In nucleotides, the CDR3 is TGTGCCAGCAGGCTAGGGGCTGAAGCTTTCTTT. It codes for CASRLGAEAFF.

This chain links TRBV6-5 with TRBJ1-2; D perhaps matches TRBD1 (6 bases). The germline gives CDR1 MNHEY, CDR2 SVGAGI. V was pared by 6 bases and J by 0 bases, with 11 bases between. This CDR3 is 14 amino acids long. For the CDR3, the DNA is TGTGCCAGCAGGACGGGGGGCTCTAACTATGGCTACACCTTC. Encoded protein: CASRTGGSNYGYTF.

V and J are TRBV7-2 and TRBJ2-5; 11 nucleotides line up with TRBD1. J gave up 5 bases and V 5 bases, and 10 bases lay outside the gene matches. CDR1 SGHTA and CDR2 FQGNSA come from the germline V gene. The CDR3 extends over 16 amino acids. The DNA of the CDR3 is TGTGCCAGCAGCCAAGCATTGGACAGGGGGCAGGAGACCCAGTACTTC. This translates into CASSQALDRGQETQYF.

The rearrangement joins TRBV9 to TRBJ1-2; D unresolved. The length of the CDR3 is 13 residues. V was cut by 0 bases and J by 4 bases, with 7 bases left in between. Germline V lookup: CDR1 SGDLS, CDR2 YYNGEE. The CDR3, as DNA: TGTGCCAGCAGCGTAGAGGATGGCTATGGCTACACCTTC. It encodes CASSVEDGYGYTF.

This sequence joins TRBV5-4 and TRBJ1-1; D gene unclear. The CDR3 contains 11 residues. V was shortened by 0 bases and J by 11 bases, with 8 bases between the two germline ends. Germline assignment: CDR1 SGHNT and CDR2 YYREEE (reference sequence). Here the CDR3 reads CASSLGQFAFF. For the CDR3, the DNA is TGTGCCAGCAGCTTGGGGCAGTTCGCTTTCTTT.

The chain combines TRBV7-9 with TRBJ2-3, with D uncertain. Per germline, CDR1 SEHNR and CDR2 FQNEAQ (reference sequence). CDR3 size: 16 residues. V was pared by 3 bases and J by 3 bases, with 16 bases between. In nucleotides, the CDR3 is TGTGCCAGCAGCTTCCCCCCCAATACGTGGACAGATACGCAGTATTTT. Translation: CASSFPPNTWTDTQYF.

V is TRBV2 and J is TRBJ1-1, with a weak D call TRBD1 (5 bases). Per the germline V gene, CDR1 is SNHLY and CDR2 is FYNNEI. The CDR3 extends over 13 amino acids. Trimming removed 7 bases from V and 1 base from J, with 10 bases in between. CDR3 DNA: TGTGCCAGCAACCGGGACGAGAACACTGAAGCTTTCTTT. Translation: CASNRDENTEAFF.

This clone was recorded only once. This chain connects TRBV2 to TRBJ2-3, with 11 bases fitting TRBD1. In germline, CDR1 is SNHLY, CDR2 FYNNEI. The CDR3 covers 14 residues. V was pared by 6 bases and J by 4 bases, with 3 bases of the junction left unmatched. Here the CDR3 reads CASRVGQGADTQYF. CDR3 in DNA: TGTGCCAGCAGGGTGGGACAGGGGGCAGATACGCAGTATTTT. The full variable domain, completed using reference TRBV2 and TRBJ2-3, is EPEVTQTPSHQVTQMGQEVILRCVPISNHLYFYWYRQILGQKVEFLVSFYNNEISEKSEIFDDQFSVERPDGSNFTLKIRSTKLEDSAMYFCASRVGQGADTQYFGPGTRLTVL.